This T cell receptor beta chain was recorded in a study of shared T cell receptors in the human thymus. Generated by immunoSEQ multiplex PCR, the TCRdb table keeps only in-frame clones and is missing some. The sample lists approximately 760,000 clones, 80% to 90% seen once, with roughly 0.01% in the top ten. The data were also submitted as part of a second study, on human thymus T cells.

The sequenced sample consisted of thymocytes. This TCR came from a girl under two years old with a congenital heart defect.

The CDR3 DNA is TGCAGCGTTGACGGGACAGGGGAAGAAAAACTGTTTTTT. Translating it yields CSVDGTGEEKLFF. V usage is TRBV29-1 and J usage is TRBJ1-4; TRBD1 agrees at 10 bases. This CDR3 contains 13 residues. V lost 3 bases, J lost 8 bases, and 3 bases stayed unmatched. Germline V gene lookup returns CDR1 SQVTM and CDR2 ANQGSEA.